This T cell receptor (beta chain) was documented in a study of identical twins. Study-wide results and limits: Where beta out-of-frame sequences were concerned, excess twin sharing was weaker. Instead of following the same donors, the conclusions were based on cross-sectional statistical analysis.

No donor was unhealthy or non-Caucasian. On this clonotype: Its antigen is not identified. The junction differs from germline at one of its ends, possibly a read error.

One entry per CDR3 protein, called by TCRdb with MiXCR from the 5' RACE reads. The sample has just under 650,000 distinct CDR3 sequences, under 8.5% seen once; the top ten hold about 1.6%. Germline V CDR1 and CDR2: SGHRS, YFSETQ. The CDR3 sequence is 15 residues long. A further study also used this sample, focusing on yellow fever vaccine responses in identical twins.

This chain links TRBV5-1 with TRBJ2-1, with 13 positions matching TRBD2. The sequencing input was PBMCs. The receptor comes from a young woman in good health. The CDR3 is CANSIWTSGGNEQFF. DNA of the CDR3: TGCGCCAACAGCATCTGGACTAGCGGGGGTAATGAGCAGTTCTTC.